Listed below are T cell receptor beta chains from one sample, sequenced in a study of T cell responses to AZD1222 COVID-19 vaccine. Sequencing used immunoSEQ multiplex PCR; TCRdb keeps in-frame clones, though not all of them. The sample contains approximately 100,000 clones, roughly 92% of which appear only once. The sequences come from peripheral blood, collected on day 0 of AZD1222 vaccination. These receptors came from an adult in good health. The CDR3 runs from the conserved cysteine through the conserved F or W. Fields, in order: clone size, D gene, V gene, J gene, CDR3 protein, CDR3 DNA. The D gene is left open where the match is weak. Expanded clones are given a class, and other clones once, few, many or no size at all.

abundance: -
d_gene: -
v_gene: TRBV9
j_gene: TRBJ1-6
CDR3aa: CASSGTHNSPLHF
CDR3nt: TGTGCCAGCTCCGGGACCCATAATTCACCCCTCCACTTT

abundance: -
d_gene: -
v_gene: TRBV7-9
j_gene: TRBJ1-4
CDR3aa: CASEGRDEKLFF
CDR3nt: TGTGCCAGTGAAGGACGGGATGAAAAACTGTTTTTT

abundance: -
d_gene: TRBD1
v_gene: TRBV6-5
j_gene: TRBJ1-2
CDR3aa: CASSYSQGGGYTF
CDR3nt: TGTGCCAGCAGTTACTCTCAGGGGGGAGGCTACACCTTC

abundance: -
d_gene: -
v_gene: TRBV7-2
j_gene: TRBJ2-7
CDR3aa: CASSLEAGGVYEQYF
CDR3nt: TGTGCCAGCAGCTTAGAGGCAGGGGGGGTCTACGAGCAGTACTTC

abundance: -
d_gene: -
v_gene: TRBV29-1
j_gene: TRBJ2-5
CDR3aa: CSVKNPDARAQYF
CDR3nt: TGCAGCGTGAAAAACCCCGATGCTCGCGCCCAGTACTTC

abundance: -
d_gene: TRBD2
v_gene: TRBV11-2
j_gene: TRBJ2-1
CDR3aa: CASSAGLAGVLNEQFF
CDR3nt: TGTGCCAGCAGCGCGGGACTAGCGGGGGTGCTCAATGAGCAGTTCTTC

abundance: once
d_gene: TRBD1
v_gene: TRBV7-9
j_gene: TRBJ1-6
CDR3aa: CASSSGWGQSNSPLHF
CDR3nt: TGTGCCAGCAGCTCTGGGTGGGGACAGTCAAATTCACCCCTCCACTTT

abundance: -
d_gene: -
v_gene: TRBV6-5
j_gene: TRBJ1-2
CDR3aa: CASSSRDTSYGYTF
CDR3nt: TGTGCCAGCAGTTCCCGGGACACCTCATATGGCTACACCTTC

abundance: few
d_gene: -
v_gene: TRBV3-1/TRBV3-2
j_gene: TRBJ2-1
CDR3aa: CASSQDPGGLGGNEQFF
CDR3nt: TGTGCCAGCAGCCAAGATCCCGGGGGGCTAGGTGGGAATGAGCAGTTCTTC

abundance: few
d_gene: -
v_gene: TRBV2
j_gene: TRBJ1-5
CDR3aa: CASSVESNQPQHF
CDR3nt: TGTGCCAGCAGTGTAGAGAGCAATCAGCCCCAGCATTTT

abundance: once
d_gene: -
v_gene: TRBV7-2
j_gene: TRBJ2-7
CDR3aa: CASSLNGAPTNEQYF
CDR3nt: TGTGCCAGCAGCTTAAATGGAGCCCCAACCAACGAGCAGTACTTC

abundance: once
d_gene: -
v_gene: TRBV5-6
j_gene: TRBJ2-7
CDR3aa: CASSRHYEQYF
CDR3nt: TGTGCCAGCAGCAGGCACTACGAGCAGTACTTC

abundance: medium-sized
d_gene: -
v_gene: TRBV19
j_gene: TRBJ1-5
CDR3aa: CASTRQTNQPQHF
CDR3nt: TGTGCCAGTACCCGACAGACCAATCAGCCCCAGCATTTT

abundance: -
d_gene: -
v_gene: TRBV5-1
j_gene: TRBJ2-7
CDR3aa: CASSLFTGLDEQYF
CDR3nt: TGCGCCAGCAGCTTGTTTACAGGGTTGGACGAGCAGTACTTC

abundance: -
d_gene: -
v_gene: TRBV6-2/TRBV6-3
j_gene: TRBJ1-2
CDR3aa: CASSDQGRYGYTF
CDR3nt: TGTGCCAGCAGTGACCAGGGGAGGTACGGCTACACCTTC

abundance: -
d_gene: -
v_gene: TRBV6-2/TRBV6-3
j_gene: TRBJ2-3
CDR3aa: CASSYLQGRGTDTQYF
CDR3nt: TGTGCCAGCAGTTACTTACAGGGTCGGGGCACAGATACGCAGTATTTT

abundance: -
d_gene: -
v_gene: TRBV19
j_gene: TRBJ1-4
CDR3aa: CASSVRHLGGEKLFF
CDR3nt: TGTGCCAGTAGTGTGCGGCACCTCGGGGGTGAAAAACTGTTTTTT

abundance: -
d_gene: -
v_gene: TRBV9
j_gene: TRBJ1-2
CDR3aa: CASSVAGIRFDGYTF
CDR3nt: TGTGCCAGCAGCGTAGCGGGAATCAGGTTCGATGGCTACACCTTC

abundance: -
d_gene: -
v_gene: TRBV9
j_gene: TRBJ1-3
CDR3aa: CASSPLPSSGNTIYF
CDR3nt: TGTGCCAGCAGCCCGCTTCCGTCCTCTGGAAACACCATATATTTT

abundance: -
d_gene: -
v_gene: TRBV19
j_gene: TRBJ1-5
CDR3aa: CASSIKVIGQPQHF
CDR3nt: TGTGCCAGTAGTATCAAGGTTATTGGTCAGCCCCAGCATTTT

abundance: -
d_gene: -
v_gene: TRBV19
j_gene: TRBJ1-2
CDR3aa: CASSRESTTNYGYTF
CDR3nt: TGTGCCAGTAGTCGGGAGTCGACAACTAACTATGGCTACACCTTC

abundance: -
d_gene: -
v_gene: TRBV18
j_gene: TRBJ1-4
CDR3aa: CASSPQSPNEKLFF
CDR3nt: TGTGCCAGCTCACCACAGTCCCCAAATGAAAAACTGTTTTTT

abundance: -
d_gene: -
v_gene: TRBV19
j_gene: TRBJ1-2
CDR3aa: CASSPGSTGRYGYTF
CDR3nt: TGTGCCAGCTCCCCAGGGAGTACGGGTAGATATGGCTACACCTTC

abundance: -
d_gene: -
v_gene: TRBV12-3/TRBV12-4
j_gene: TRBJ2-3
CDR3aa: CASSFITDTQYF
CDR3nt: TGTGCCAGCAGTTTTATAACAGATACGCAGTATTTT

abundance: -
d_gene: -
v_gene: TRBV7-9
j_gene: TRBJ2-1
CDR3aa: CASSRGVARSYNEQFF
CDR3nt: TGTGCCAGCAGCCGAGGAGTTGCCCGCTCCTACAATGAGCAGTTCTTC

abundance: -
d_gene: TRBD1
v_gene: TRBV9
j_gene: TRBJ1-6
CDR3aa: CASSVDPGGSYNSPLHF
CDR3nt: TGTGCCAGCAGCGTAGACCCAGGGGGGTCCTATAATTCACCCCTCCACTTT

abundance: -
d_gene: TRBD1
v_gene: TRBV19
j_gene: TRBJ1-6
CDR3aa: CASSTGGNSPLHF
CDR3nt: TGTGCCAGTAGTACAGGGGGCAATTCACCCCTCCACTTT

abundance: once
d_gene: TRBD2
v_gene: TRBV27
j_gene: TRBJ2-7
CDR3aa: CASSLRGLVYEQYF
CDR3nt: TGTGCCAGCAGTTTAAGGGGACTAGTCTACGAGCAGTACTTC

abundance: few
d_gene: -
v_gene: TRBV5-4
j_gene: TRBJ2-7
CDR3aa: CASSFLGSSYEQYF
CDR3nt: TGTGCCAGCAGTTTTCTTGGGAGCTCCTACGAGCAGTACTTC

abundance: -
d_gene: -
v_gene: TRBV29-1
j_gene: TRBJ1-1
CDR3aa: CSVISTREGAFF
CDR3nt: TGCAGCGTTATATCAACCCGAGAAGGGGCTTTCTTT

abundance: -
d_gene: -
v_gene: TRBV21-1
j_gene: TRBJ2-5
CDR3aa: CASSKGRLAEETQYF
CDR3nt: TGTGCCAGCAGCAAAGGCAGACTAGCAGAAGAGACCCAGTACTTC

abundance: few
d_gene: -
v_gene: TRBV6-2/TRBV6-3
j_gene: TRBJ2-1
CDR3aa: CASSPSYNIEQFF
CDR3nt: TGTGCCAGCAGTCCATCCTACAACATAGAGCAGTTCTTC

abundance: once
d_gene: -
v_gene: TRBV30
j_gene: TRBJ1-4
CDR3aa: CAWGPGGQDEKLFF
CDR3nt: TGTGCCTGGGGACCGGGGGGGCAGGACGAAAAACTGTTTTTT

abundance: -
d_gene: -
v_gene: TRBV7-8
j_gene: TRBJ1-3
CDR3aa: CASSSSWGFGNTIYF
CDR3nt: TGTGCCAGCAGCTCCAGCTGGGGCTTTGGAAACACCATATATTTT

abundance: -
d_gene: -
v_gene: TRBV12-5
j_gene: TRBJ2-3
CDR3aa: CASGLVGGADTQYF
CDR3nt: TGTGCTAGTGGTTTGGTCGGAGGGGCAGATACGCAGTATTTT

abundance: -
d_gene: -
v_gene: TRBV27
j_gene: TRBJ1-6
CDR3aa: CASTPQGENSPLHF
CDR3nt: TGTGCCAGCACTCCCCAGGGTGAGAATTCACCCCTCCACTTT

abundance: few
d_gene: TRBD1
v_gene: TRBV6-1
j_gene: TRBJ1-4
CDR3aa: CASSESGGGGNEKLFF
CDR3nt: TGTGCCAGCAGTGAGAGTGGAGGGGGCGGGAATGAAAAACTGTTTTTT

abundance: -
d_gene: -
v_gene: TRBV7-9
j_gene: TRBJ1-1
CDR3aa: CASSPGDRDTEAFF
CDR3nt: TGTGCCAGCAGCCCTGGAGATAGGGACACTGAAGCTTTCTTT

abundance: -
d_gene: -
v_gene: TRBV29-1
j_gene: TRBJ2-5
CDR3aa: CSARGAAVHTQYF
CDR3nt: TGCAGCGCCCGAGGGGCGGCCGTTCACACCCAGTACTTC

abundance: -
d_gene: -
v_gene: TRBV9
j_gene: TRBJ1-2
CDR3aa: CASSVDPPGGLLEGGYTF
CDR3nt: TGTGCCAGCAGCGTAGATCCCCCCGGGGGGCTCTTAGAAGGCGGCTACACCTTC

abundance: -
d_gene: TRBD1
v_gene: TRBV15
j_gene: TRBJ1-5
CDR3aa: CATSSIGQGLMSNQPQHF
CDR3nt: TGTGCCACCAGCAGTATTGGACAGGGCCTTATGAGCAATCAGCCCCAGCATTTT

abundance: -
d_gene: -
v_gene: TRBV7-3
j_gene: TRBJ1-5
CDR3aa: CASSSPMGEYSNQPQHF
CDR3nt: TGTGCCAGCAGCTCCCCCATGGGGGAATATAGCAATCAGCCCCAGCATTTT

abundance: -
d_gene: -
v_gene: TRBV12-3/TRBV12-4
j_gene: TRBJ1-2
CDR3aa: CASSFSYGYTF
CDR3nt: TGTGCCAGCAGTTTTAGCTATGGCTACACCTTC

abundance: -
d_gene: TRBD1
v_gene: TRBV5-1
j_gene: TRBJ1-4
CDR3aa: CASSLPTGGANEKLFF
CDR3nt: TGCGCCAGCAGCTTACCGACAGGGGGTGCTAATGAAAAACTGTTTTTT

abundance: once
d_gene: TRBD1
v_gene: TRBV6-2/TRBV6-3
j_gene: TRBJ1-6
CDR3aa: CASRPPPSTGFNSPLHF
CDR3nt: TGTGCCAGCAGACCTCCCCCGTCGACAGGGTTCAATTCACCCCTCCACTTT

abundance: -
d_gene: -
v_gene: TRBV11-2
j_gene: TRBJ2-7
CDR3aa: CASSLDARTTSYEQYF
CDR3nt: TGTGCCAGCAGCTTAGACGCTAGGACTACCTCCTACGAGCAGTACTTC

abundance: -
d_gene: -
v_gene: TRBV27
j_gene: TRBJ2-7
CDR3aa: CASSLSGVTYYEQYF
CDR3nt: TGTGCCAGCAGTTTATCGGGGGTAACTTACTACGAGCAGTACTTC

abundance: -
d_gene: TRBD1
v_gene: TRBV20-1
j_gene: TRBJ1-2
CDR3aa: CSARTGYGYTF
CDR3nt: TGCAGTGCTAGGACAGGGTATGGCTACACCTTC

abundance: -
d_gene: -
v_gene: TRBV7-2
j_gene: TRBJ1-3
CDR3aa: CASREGPGAGNTIYF
CDR3nt: TGTGCCAGCAGAGAGGGGCCGGGGGCGGGAAACACCATATATTTT

abundance: -
d_gene: -
v_gene: TRBV14
j_gene: TRBJ2-7
CDR3aa: CASSHAREQYF
CDR3nt: TGTGCCAGCAGCCATGCGCGCGAGCAGTACTTC

abundance: -
d_gene: TRBD1
v_gene: TRBV19
j_gene: TRBJ1-6
CDR3aa: CASSMEQGANYSPLHF
CDR3nt: TGTGCCAGTAGTATGGAACAGGGGGCGAACTACTCACCCCTCCACTTT

abundance: -
d_gene: -
v_gene: TRBV9
j_gene: TRBJ1-2
CDR3aa: CASSGAAQTYGYTF
CDR3nt: TGTGCCAGCAGCGGTGCGGCCCAGACCTATGGCTACACCTTC